In its sample, the clone carrying this T cell receptor beta chain was seen a few times. The sample is drawn from a study of OX40 agonist ivuxolimab in advanced cancers. On the study more broadly: Ivuxolimab, an agonistic anti-OX40 (CD134) antibody, was given to patients. Antecedent anti-PD-1, anti-PD-L1 or anti-CTLA-4 therapy was permissible, with roughly 36% having received some.

Researchers took blood at baseline, on cycle 4 day 1, and on cycle 7 day 1. Only in-frame clones appear in the TCRdb table, and some are missing; sequencing was by immunoSEQ multiplex PCR. The data hold about 95,000 clones, with 90% to 95% observed a single time. This clonotype originated in an adult with an advanced solid tumor such as melanoma, head and neck, liver or kidney cancer. The specimen comprised CD4+ or CD8+ T cells sorted from blood, sampled in a trial of the OX40 agonist ivuxolimab.

CDR3 bases: TGTGCCAGCAGTTTCCTATTCACCCCGTCTCTAGCGGGAGGAAAGACCCAGTACTTC. Its translation is CASSFLFTPSLAGGKTQYF. The V and J genes are TRBV28 and TRBJ2-5, with TRBD2 matching 11 bases. CDR1 MDHEN and CDR2 SYDVKM come from the germline V gene. The CDR3 runs 19 residues. V trimming: 3 bases; J trimming: 6 bases; junction bases outside the gene matches: 18.